The 21 T cell receptor beta chains reported below all come from one sample, sequenced in a study of cytomegalovirus exposure and HLA in healthy donors. The PCR had 60 Vbeta and 13 Jbeta primers. Libraries were prepared by immunoSEQ multiplex PCR; TCRdb keeps only in-frame clonotypes and omits some of them. The data contain a few hundred thousand clones, about 90% of them singletons. Sequenced material: PBMCs. These receptors were taken from a girl aged 2 to 9 in good health and CMV-seronegative.

V is TRBV21-1 and J is TRBJ1-1. TRBV21-1 is a known pseudogene. The CDR3 covers 14 residues. CDR3 bases: TGTGCCAGCAGCATTGGGACGGGGGACACTGAAGCTTTCTTT. Translation gives CASSIGTGDTEAFF.

The rearrangement uses TRBV5-4 and TRBJ2-7; D may be TRBD1 (5 bases). This CDR3 has 15 residues. Trimming removed 4 bases from V and 3 bases from J, with 17 bases in between. Germline V gene data show CDR1 as SGHNT and CDR2 as YYREEE (reference sequence). Here the CDR3 DNA reads TGTGCCAGCAGCAGGGGATGGGTTGGTAACTACGAGCAGTACTTC. The encoded protein is CASSRGWVGNYEQYF.

The chain joins TRBV30 to TRBJ1-1; D gene uncertain. V lost 5 bases and J lost 12, with 25 bases in between. The CDR3 sequence is 14 residues long. Germline CDR1 is GTSNPN and CDR2 is SVGIG (reference sequence). Written as DNA, the CDR3 is TGTGCCTGGCAGACTATAGCGGTCGGCGAAAAAACTTTCTTT. It codes for CAWQTIAVGEKTFF.

The rearrangement joins TRBV4-1 to TRBJ1-4; 10 positions agree with TRBD1. The germline gives CDR1 MGHRA, CDR2 YSYEKL. The ends lost 4 bases at V and 0 bases at J; junction bases unmatched: 11. There are 19 residues in the CDR3. CDR3 loop: CASSRSPGQGLATNEKLFF. In nucleotides, the CDR3 is TGCGCCAGCAGCCGATCACCGGGACAGGGGCTAGCAACTAATGAAAAACTGTTTTTT.

The rearrangement joins TRBV19 to TRBJ2-1; a possible D gene is TRBD2 (6 bases). Trimming took off 6 bases at V and 10 bases at J, with 19 bases between the two ends. The CDR3 is made up of 14 amino acids. Germline values: CDR1 LNHDA, CDR2 SQIVND (reference sequence). CDR3 coding DNA: TGTGCCAGTAGGGGGGGTAAGGGATATTCCGAGCAGTTCTTC. Translation gives CASRGGKGYSEQFF.

This chain uses TRBV29-1 with TRBJ1-1; D is unclear. CDR1 and CDR2 from the germline V gene are SQVTM and ANQGSEA. CDR3 size: 11 residues. Trimming stripped 6 bases from V and 10 bases from J, with 15 bases between. The CDR3 nucleotides read TGCAGCGTCGAACAGCTAGCCGGAGCTTTCTTT. This gives the protein CSVEQLAGAFF.

V and J are TRBV2 and TRBJ1-3; 7 bases fit TRBD1. Trimming removed 7 bases from V and 4 bases from J; junction bases left unmatched: 13. Germline V CDR1 and CDR2: SNHLY, FYNNEI. This CDR3 has 16 amino acids. The CDR3 sequence is CASIWGQLTGGNTIYF. For the CDR3, the DNA is TGTGCCAGCATCTGGGGACAGCTCACTGGAGGAAACACCATATATTTT.

V is TRBV15 and J is TRBJ2-7; D may be TRBD2 (5 bases). The CDR3 has 11 residues. The V end lost 11 bases, the J end lost 2 bases, and 10 bases lay between the germline ends. Germline CDR1 and CDR2: LNHNV and YYDKDF (reference sequence). The CDR3 DNA sequence: TGTGCCGCGGGCTCAACCTACGAGCAGTACTTC. Translated, it gives CAAGSTYEQYF.

This clone was seen a single time. V gene TRBV28 combines with J gene TRBJ2-5; D possibly corresponds to TRBD2 (6 bases). Trimming removed 4 bases at V and 9 bases at J, with 15 bases between. Germline lookup yields CDR1 MDHEN and CDR2 SYDVKM. The CDR3 is 13 residues long. The CDR3 region is CASSSDLGLAQYF. Written as DNA, the CDR3 is TGTGCCAGCAGTTCGGACCTGGGACTGGCCCAGTACTTC.

This clone was detected only a few times. The rearrangement uses TRBV2 and TRBJ2-3, with 8 bases matching TRBD2. With 5 bases clipped from V and 6 bases from J, the junction kept 10 bases outside the gene matches. The CDR3 runs to 15 residues. Germline loops: CDR1 SNHLY, CDR2 FYNNEI. The CDR3 spells CASSPQRGRPDTQYF. In DNA, the CDR3 is TGTGCCAGCAGTCCCCAGCGGGGGCGCCCGGATACGCAGTATTTT. The variable domain in full, with the rest retrieved from reference TRBV2 and TRBJ2-3, is EPEVTQTPSHQVTQMGQEVILRCVPISNHLYFYWYRQILGQKVEFLVSFYNNEISEKSEIFDDQFSVERPDGSNFTLKIRSTKLEDSAMYFCASSPQRGRPDTQYFGPGTRLTVL.

This chain connects TRBV28 to TRBJ2-7, with a possible D match to TRBD1 (6 bases). Germline V lookup: CDR1 MDHEN, CDR2 SYDVKM. V was trimmed by 6 bases and J by 0 bases, leaving 18 bases between them. The CDR3 is made up of 16 amino acids. The CDR3 DNA reads as TGTGCCAGCAGCGATACGGGACAACTCATCTCCTACGAGCAGTACTTC. The encoded protein is CASSDTGQLISYEQYF.

A remark on this clone: The identical CDR3 is also encoded by other nucleotide sequences in the sample. The genes are TRBV7-9 and TRBJ1-1, with D uncertain. The V and J ends lost 1 base and 1 base respectively, with 4 bases between them. The CDR3 sequence is 13 residues long. CDR1 and CDR2 (germline): SEHNR, FQNEAQ (reference sequence). CDR3 loop: CASSLDSNTEAFF. The CDR3 DNA reads as TGTGCCAGCAGCTTAGACTCGAACACTGAAGCTTTCTTT.

The chain has TRBV2 and TRBJ2-3; no firm D call. V was pared by 6 bases and J by 2 bases, with 6 bases between. The length of the CDR3 is 12 residues. Germline V gene data show CDR1 as SNHLY and CDR2 as FYNNEI. The CDR3 DNA reads TGTGCCAGCAGGGCAGACACAGATACGCAGTATTTT. Protein: CASRADTDTQYF.

The V gene is TRBV10-3, the J gene TRBJ2-7, with D possibly being TRBD2 (5 bases). The CDR3 is 13 amino acids. Germline CDR1 and CDR2: ENHRY and SYGVKD. V was shortened by 4 bases and J by 3 bases, with 10 bases between the two germline ends. CDR3 protein: CAISGAGYYEQYF. DNA of the CDR3: TGTGCCATCAGTGGGGCGGGTTACTACGAGCAGTACTTC.

CDR3 in amino acids: CAWGRGLNANYGYTF. The CDR3 DNA follows: TGTGCCTGGGGAAGGGGCCTTAACGCTAACTATGGCTACACCTTC. This chain uses TRBV30 with TRBJ1-2; possible D gene TRBD1, 5 bases. The CDR3 consists of 15 residues. The V gene lost 5 bases and the J gene lost 0 bases, with 16 bases spanning the gap. CDR1 and CDR2 from the germline V gene are GTSNPN and SVGIG (reference sequence).

The chain uses TRBV9 and TRBJ2-1; a possible D gene is TRBD2 (5 bases). This CDR3 has 14 residues. Deletions cut 2 bases from V and 4 bases from J, with 10 bases between. Germline values: CDR1 SGDLS, CDR2 YYNGEE. CDR3 amino acids: CASSVAGEYNEQFF. The CDR3, as DNA: TGTGCCAGCAGCGTGGCTGGGGAGTACAATGAGCAGTTCTTC.

The V gene is TRBV9, the J gene TRBJ2-3; a possible D gene is TRBD1 (6 bases). The germline V gene has CDR1 SGDLS and CDR2 YYNGEE. V lost 0 bases to trimming and J lost 0 bases, with 14 bases between them. The CDR3 is 17 amino acids. The CDR3 reads CASSVGGGSPSTDTQYF. CDR3 in DNA: TGTGCCAGCAGCGTAGGAGGGGGAAGCCCTAGCACAGATACGCAGTATTTT.

The chain recombines TRBV5-5 with TRBJ2-7; TRBD2 matches 14 bases. This CDR3 region has 18 residues. V lost 3 bases to trimming and J lost 4 bases; unmatched junction nucleotides: 12. From germline, CDR1 is SGHKS and CDR2 YYEKEE (reference sequence). The CDR3 loop is CASSWRWPGLAGEYEQYF. For the CDR3, the DNA is TGTGCCAGCAGCTGGCGGTGGCCGGGACTAGCGGGAGAGTACGAGCAGTACTTC.

The chain carries TRBV5-1 and TRBJ2-1, with 7 bases lining up with TRBD2. In germline, CDR1 is SGHRS, CDR2 YFSETQ. CDR3 length: 13 amino acids. Trimming cost V 3 bases and J 5 bases; bases outside gene matches: 2. CDR3 sequence reads: CASSWTRNNEQFF. For the CDR3, the DNA is TGCGCCAGCAGCTGGACTAGAAACAATGAGCAGTTCTTC.

J is TRBJ2-7 and V is TRBV7-6, with D possibly matching TRBD2 (7 bases). V was clipped by 0 bases and J by 4 bases, with 16 bases between them. The germline V gene encodes CDR1 SGHVS and CDR2 FNYEAQ. This CDR3 is 16 amino acids long. Here the CDR3 reads CASSLAGGGRNYEQYF. Written as DNA, the CDR3 is TGTGCCAGCAGCTTAGCAGGGGGGGGGAGGAATTACGAGCAGTACTTC.

V usage is TRBV25-1 and J usage is TRBJ2-3; TRBD1 might be the D (6 bases). This CDR3 comprises 14 residues. Germline V gene data show CDR1 as MGHDK and CDR2 as SYGVNS. V lost 8 bases, J lost 3 bases, and 15 bases lay in between. CDR3 sequence: CASGSQGKTDTQYF. CDR3 nucleotide sequence: TGTGCCAGCGGATCCCAGGGGAAGACAGATACGCAGTATTTT.